The 21 T cell receptor beta chains given below trace back to one sample, sequenced in a study of blood T cell repertoires in COVID-19. The protocol was immunoSEQ multiplex PCR, while the TCRdb copy is restricted to in-frame clones and leaves out a portion. The data hold some 150,000 clones, with about 91% observed a single time. The material sequenced was peripheral blood. The receptors were gathered from a woman aged 50 to 60 with acute or convalescent COVID-19.

This clone appeared once. This chain links TRBV5-1 with TRBJ2-5; 7 positions agree with TRBD2. The germline CDR1 and CDR2 sequences are SGHRS and YFSETQ. V shed 3 bases and J 5 bases; nucleotides not matched to a gene: 10. The CDR3 covers 15 residues. The CDR3 loop reads CASSYGGSSAETQYF. CDR3 DNA: TGCGCCAGCAGCTATGGCGGGAGTTCGGCTGAGACCCAGTACTTC.

For the CDR3, the DNA is TGTGCCAGCAGCGCCCCGGGACAGGAGCACGAGCAGTACTTC. This sequence encodes CASSAPGQEHEQYF. The V gene is TRBV7-3, the J gene TRBJ2-7; 8 nucleotides align to TRBD1. The ends lost 5 bases at V and 5 bases at J; junction bases unmatched: 8. CDR3 size: 14 residues. Germline CDR1 SGHTA, CDR2 FQGTGA. The full variable domain, with the rest looked up from reference TRBV7-3 and TRBJ2-7, is GAGVSQTPSNKVTEKGKYVELRCDPISGHTALYWYRQSLGQGPEFLIYFQGTGAADDSGLPNDRFFAVRPEGSVSTLKIQRTERGDSAVYLCASSAPGQEHEQYFGPGTRLTVT.

V is TRBV2 and J is TRBJ1-3; D unresolved. V lost 1 base, J lost 0 bases, and 7 bases lay in between. Germline CDR1 is SNHLY and CDR2 is FYNNEI. CDR3 length equals 15 residues. CDR3 region: CASSEGGGSGNTIYF. The DNA for the CDR3 is TGTGCCAGCAGTGAAGGAGGAGGCTCTGGAAACACCATATATTTT.

This clone has just one count. The V gene is TRBV5-8, the J gene TRBJ2-7, with TRBD2 matching 8 bases. CDR1 and CDR2 (germline): SGHTS, YDEGEE. The length of the CDR3 is 17 residues. With V trimmed by 4 bases and J by 5 bases, 17 bases remained unmatched. The CDR3 bases are TGTGCCAGCAGCCCCCCCCGGGGGGGGATGGTCCGGGACGAGCAGTACTTC. Encoded protein: CASSPPRGGMVRDEQYF.

The rearrangement links TRBV30 to TRBJ2-2, with 9 positions matching TRBD2. The length of the CDR3 is 14 residues. Germline CDR1 is GTSNPN and CDR2 is SVGIG (reference sequence). The junction had 3 bases not matched to a gene; V was cut back by 3 bases and J by 4 bases. The CDR3: CAWSAGLATGELFF. CDR3 DNA sequence: TGTGCCTGGAGCGCGGGACTAGCCACCGGGGAGCTGTTTTTT.

This chain joins TRBV6-5 and TRBJ2-1; 10 nucleotides line up with TRBD2. The germline V gene encodes CDR1 MNHEY and CDR2 SVGAGI. Losses at the gene ends were 5 bases for V and 6 bases for J; bases not matched to a gene: 4. There are 14 residues in the CDR3. CDR3 region: CASSPSGGGNEQFF. The CDR3 region has the DNA TGTGCCAGCAGTCCTAGCGGGGGTGGCAATGAGCAGTTCTTC.

V usage is TRBV30 and J usage is TRBJ2-2; D is possibly TRBD2 (5 bases). The CDR3 runs 14 residues. CDR1 is GTSNPN, CDR2 SVGIG, per germline (reference sequence). The germline V and J ends were trimmed by 6 bases and 5 bases, with 16 bases remaining between them. CDR3 sequence reads: CACPTVPGTGELFF. The CDR3, as DNA: TGTGCCTGCCCTACGGTCCCGGGGACCGGGGAGCTGTTTTTT.

The genes are TRBV25-1 and TRBJ2-2; 8 nucleotides align to TRBD1. The germline V gene encodes CDR1 MGHDK and CDR2 SYGVNS. This CDR3 is built from 15 residues. V lost 6 bases and J lost 5; bases outside the gene matches: 8. The CDR3 protein is CASRTGVRGTGELFF. Written as DNA, the CDR3 is TGTGCCAGCAGGACAGGGGTTAGGGGGACCGGGGAGCTGTTTTTT.

This chain links TRBV27 with TRBJ2-7; tentative D call: TRBD1 (5 bases). This CDR3 is built from 13 residues. V was pared by 3 bases and J by 6 bases, with 12 bases between. Germline lookup yields CDR1 MNHEY and CDR2 SMNVEV (reference sequence). The CDR3 protein is CASSFSGASEQYF. The CDR3 DNA sequence: TGTGCCAGCAGTTTTTCTGGGGCCAGCGAGCAGTACTTC.

This chain links TRBV24-1 with TRBJ2-2; 7 bases align to TRBD2. V was clipped by 4 bases and J by 0 bases; unmatched bases: 7. CDR1 and CDR2 from the germline V gene are KGHDR and SFDVKD. The CDR3 covers 17 residues. CDR3 sequence (DNA): TGTGCCACCAGTGACCGAAAGCGGGGCCCGAACACCGGGGAGCTGTTTTTT. Protein: CATSDRKRGPNTGELFF.

V and J are TRBV15 and TRBJ1-2, with unresolved D. Between the trimmed V and J ends, which lost 4 bases and 3 bases, there was a span of 18 bases. Germline CDR1 is LNHNV and CDR2 is YYDKDF (reference sequence). This CDR3 spans 16 amino acids. The CDR3 protein is CATSTGLASGDYGYTF. DNA of the CDR3: TGTGCCACCAGCACTGGGTTGGCAAGCGGCGACTATGGCTACACCTTC.

This clone was counted a single time. The rearrangement uses TRBV9 and TRBJ2-2, with unresolved D. This CDR3 is 13 amino acids long. Germline lookup yields CDR1 SGDLS and CDR2 YYNGEE. Trimming removed 0 bases from V and 4 bases from J, with 4 bases in between. CDR3 sequence (DNA): TGTGCCAGCAGCGTAGTCTCCACCGGGGAGCTGTTTTTT. Its protein product is CASSVVSTGELFF.

This clone was seen a handful of times. This chain joins TRBV14 and TRBJ2-7, with TRBD2 matching over 7 bases. After removal of 3 bases from V and 2 bases from J, the junction contained 13 bases not matched to a gene. CDR1 and CDR2 (germline): SGHDN, FVKESK. CDR3 length: 17 residues. The CDR3 DNA follows: TGTGCCAGCAGCCAGGGGAATAGACTAGCCCCCACCTACGAGCAGTACTTC. This translates into CASSQGNRLAPTYEQYF.

The CDR3 loop reads CASSADRGNTIYF. The CDR3 region has the DNA TGTGCCAGTAGCGCCGACAGAGGAAACACCATATATTTT. V gene TRBV19 combines with J gene TRBJ1-3, with D possibly being TRBD1 (5 bases). V shed 6 bases and J shed 4 bases, with 10 bases lying between them. There are 13 residues in the CDR3. Germline values: CDR1 LNHDA, CDR2 SQIVND (reference sequence).

This chain uses TRBV9 with TRBJ2-2, with D perhaps TRBD2 (5 bases). The germline V gene encodes CDR1 SGDLS and CDR2 YYNGEE. V lost 0 bases, J lost 5 bases, and 14 bases lay in between. The CDR3 covers 16 residues. The CDR3 bases are TGTGCCAGCAGCGTAGAACCGGTTCCGGGAACCGGGGAGCTGTTTTTT. It is translated as CASSVEPVPGTGELFF.

The rearrangement uses TRBV6-6 and TRBJ1-2; D perhaps matches TRBD1 (6 bases). The CDR3 spans 11 residues. Germline V CDR1 and CDR2: MNHNY, SVGAGI (reference sequence). V was shortened by 7 bases and J by 8 bases, with 11 bases between the two germline ends. CDR3 sequence: CASTAGTGYTF. Here the CDR3 DNA reads TGTGCCAGCACCGCAGGGACAGGCTACACCTTC.

The chain couples TRBV7-9 to TRBJ2-2; 12 bases are a match to TRBD2. V lost 5 bases and J lost 2; bases outside the gene matches: 6. This CDR3 is built from 17 residues. CDR1 is SEHNR and CDR2 is FQNEAQ in the germline V gene (reference sequence). This CDR3 is CASSRLAGVANTGELFF. CDR3 DNA: TGTGCCAGCAGCCGACTAGCGGGAGTCGCTAACACCGGGGAGCTGTTTTTT.

This chain connects TRBV30 to TRBJ2-2; 10 nucleotides line up with TRBD2. Per germline, CDR1 GTSNPN and CDR2 SVGIG (reference sequence). The CDR3 is 15 residues long. The V segment lost 4 bases and the J segment 0 bases; nucleotides outside the gene matches: 2. As DNA, the CDR3 is TGTGCCTGGACAGGGACTAGCGCGAACACCGGGGAGCTGTTTTTT. Its translation is CAWTGTSANTGELFF.

The chain carries TRBV4-2 and TRBJ2-3, with TRBD2 matching 8 bases. CDR3 length: 17 amino acids. CDR1 and CDR2 (germline): LGHNA, YNFKEQ. V gave up 0 bases and J gave up 3 bases; unmatched junction bases: 8. The CDR3 DNA reads TGTGCCAGCAGCCAAGAGGACCGGGGGGGCGGGACAGATACGCAGTATTTT. This translates into CASSQEDRGGGTDTQYF.

This chain links TRBV28 with TRBJ2-7, with TRBD1 as a possible D gene (6 bases). This CDR3 comprises 14 residues. V lost 7 bases, J lost 2 bases, and 15 bases lay in between. Germline lookup yields CDR1 MDHEN and CDR2 SYDVKM. The CDR3 DNA follows: TGTGCCAGCAAGGCGGACAGTTTACCCTACGAGCAGTACTTC. Translated: CASKADSLPYEQYF. The full variable domain, completed using reference TRBV28 and TRBJ2-7, is DVKVTQSSRYLVKRTGEKVFLECVQDMDHENMFWYRQDPGLGLRLIYFSYDVKMKEKGDIPEGYSVSREKKERFSLILESASTNQTSMYLCASKADSLPYEQYFGPGTRLTVT.

This chain uses TRBV24-1 with TRBJ1-5; D is undetermined. The CDR3 spans 12 residues. Trimming took 0 bases from V and 7 from J, leaving 3 bases between them. Germline V gene data show CDR1 as KGHDR and CDR2 as SFDVKD. The CDR3 loop is CATSDLLQPQHF. CDR3 in DNA: TGTGCCACCAGTGATTTGCTACAGCCCCAGCATTTT.